This TCR beta chain was recovered during a study of OX40 agonist ivuxolimab in advanced cancers. About the research overall: Anti-PD-1, anti-PD-L1 or anti-CTLA-4 therapy given earlier was allowed, and about 38% had some.

Data came from immunoSEQ multiplex PCR; TCRdb stores just in-frame clones and leaves some out. The sample has about 96,000 clones; roughly 91% are singletons. Germline loops: CDR1 KGHSH, CDR2 LQKENI. The length of the CDR3 is 16 residues. V shed 2 bases and J shed 8 bases, with 16 bases lying between them. The chain is built from TRBV18 and TRBJ1-6; TRBD1 is a possible D gene (6 bases). The receptor's source is an adult with an advanced solid tumor such as melanoma, head and neck, liver or kidney cancer. The sequencing here drew on CD4+ or CD8+ T cells sorted from blood, taken in a trial of the OX40 agonist ivuxolimab. CDR3 in amino acids: CASSPSIGRGDSPLHF. CDR3 nucleotide sequence: TGTGCCAGCTCACCATCAATCGGCAGGGGTGATTCACCCCTCCACTTT.